One and the same sample provided the 6 T cell receptor beta chains below, sequenced in a study of PD-1 blockade in classical Hodgkin lymphoma. Relapse after autologous stem cell transplantation occurred in every patient, and brentuximab vedotin exposure varied. The method was immunoSEQ multiplex PCR; TCRdb's version includes in-frame clones alone and lacks a portion of them. Of roughly 47,000 clones in the sample, around three quarters were seen once. Sample: peripheral blood mononuclear cells (PBMCs), taken before the second cycle of nivolumab. The source of these receptors is a human donor with classical Hodgkin lymphoma.

The V gene is TRBV6-1, the J gene TRBJ1-5; D unclear. V lost 4 bases and J 1 base, leaving 8 bases between the germline ends. This CDR3 contains 14 residues. Germline V gene lookup returns CDR1 MNHNS and CDR2 SASEGT. The CDR3 nucleotides read TGTGCCAGCAGTGCAGGACGGAGCAATCAGCCCCAGCATTTT. It yields the protein CASSAGRSNQPQHF.

V is TRBV2 and J is TRBJ2-7; D assignment may be TRBD1 or TRBD2 (6 bases each). Germline assignment: CDR1 SNHLY and CDR2 FYNNEI. V was shortened by 2 bases and J by 4 bases, with 12 bases between the two germline ends. The CDR3 runs 14 residues. The CDR3 spells CASSELRGVYEQYF. The CDR3 DNA follows: TGTGCCAGCAGTGAACTTAGGGGGGTATACGAGCAGTACTTC.

This clone is a singleton in its sample. This may stem from a read error, because a much larger clone lies one nucleotide away. The chain recombines TRBV13 with TRBJ1-1; D uncertain. From germline, CDR1 is PRHDT and CDR2 FYEKMQ (reference sequence). The V and J ends lost 0 bases and 3 bases respectively, with 2 bases between them. The CDR3 length is 12 residues. The DNA for the CDR3 is TGTGCCAGCAGCTTAGGGGACACTGAAGCTTTCTTT. Translated: CASSLGDTEAFF.

This chain connects TRBV20-1 to TRBJ2-7; D not resolved. Trimming left V 6 bases short and J 6 bases short, with 12 bases between. Germline V lookup: CDR1 DFQATT, CDR2 SNEGSKA (reference sequence). This CDR3 has 11 residues. The CDR3 spells CSASTVPEQYF. The CDR3 coding sequence is TGCAGTGCCTCAACGGTGCCCGAGCAGTACTTC.

V and J are TRBV28 and TRBJ2-7, with 7 positions matching TRBD1. This CDR3 is built from 14 residues. Germline V gene data show CDR1 as MDHEN and CDR2 as SYDVKM. With V trimmed by 6 bases and J by 1 base, 6 bases remained unmatched. The CDR3 region has the DNA TGTGCCAGCAGGCTCAGGGGGACGTCCTACGAGCAGTACTTC. Its translation is CASRLRGTSYEQYF.

This clone is termed medium-sized. V is TRBV4-2 and J is TRBJ1-2; tentative D call: TRBD1 (6 bases). Trimming removed 3 bases from V and 6 bases from J, with 8 bases in between. CDR1 is LGHNA, CDR2 YNFKEQ, per germline. CDR3 length: 12 residues. As DNA, the CDR3 is TGTGCCAGCAGCCACCGGGACAATGGCTACACCTTC. As protein: CASSHRDNGYTF.